This entry concerns a single TCR beta chain. The data are from a study of blood T cell repertoires in COVID-19. Original processing methods: Reference gene primer amplification in the assay estimated nucleated cell counts. This table comes from immunoSEQ multiplex PCR, and its TCRdb copy is limited to in-frame clones, with some not included. That table gives V, J and clone size, and the DNA gave D and trimming. Here the sample spans some 74,000 clones, 80% to 90% being singletons. This receptor was identified in an elderly woman with active or convalescent COVID-19. Sequencing was done on a sample of peripheral blood.

The CDR3 protein is CASSSRTYEQYF. In DNA form, the CDR3 reads TGTGCCAGCAGTTCCAGAACCTACGAGCAGTACTTC. This sequence joins TRBV28 and TRBJ2-7; no reliable D call. The germline gives CDR1 MDHEN, CDR2 SYDVKM. The ends were cut back, 4 bases at V and 2 bases at J, with 6 bases in the middle. The CDR3 has 12 amino acids.